The T cell receptor beta chain under discussion was sequenced for a study of identical twins. Healthy Caucasian donors formed the entire cohort. Template switching added a universal primer binding site, and final cDNA carried unique molecular identifiers. Using its own MiXCR run on the 5' RACE reads, TCRdb lists one record per CDR3 protein. The sample lists 700,000 or so distinct CDR3 sequences, over 20% seen once, with over 4% in the top ten. V gave up 3 bases and J gave up 1 base, with 19 bases separating them. CDR3 size: 17 residues. The germline V gene encodes CDR1 SGHVS and CDR2 FNYEAQ. The data also belong to a second study, concerning T cells expressing NK-cell markers. That source adds: Dominant NKG2C+ clonotypes in a handful of donors made up roughly 1.0-7.0% of CD8+ T cells.

The TCR sequence derives from a woman aged 18-30 years in good health. Sequences were obtained from PBMCs. The V and J genes are TRBV7-6 and TRBJ2-7; D is tentatively TRBD1 or TRBD2 (5 bases each). The CDR3 spells CASSLAPGSDSSYEQYF. The DNA for the CDR3 is TGTGCCAGCAGCTTGGCGCCAGGGAGCGATTCGTCCTACGAGCAGTACTTC.